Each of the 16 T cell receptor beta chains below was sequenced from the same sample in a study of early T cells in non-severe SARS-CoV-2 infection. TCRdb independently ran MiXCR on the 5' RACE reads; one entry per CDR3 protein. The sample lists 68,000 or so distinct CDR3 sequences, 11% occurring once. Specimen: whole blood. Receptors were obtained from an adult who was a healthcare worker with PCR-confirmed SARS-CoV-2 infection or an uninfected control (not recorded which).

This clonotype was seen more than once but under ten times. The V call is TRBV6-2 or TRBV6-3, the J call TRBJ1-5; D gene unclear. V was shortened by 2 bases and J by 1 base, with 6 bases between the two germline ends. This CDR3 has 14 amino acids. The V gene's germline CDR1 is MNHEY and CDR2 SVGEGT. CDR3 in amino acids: CASSYGESNQPQHF. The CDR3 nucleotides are TGTGCCAGCAGTTACGGGGAGAGCAATCAGCCCCAGCATTTT.

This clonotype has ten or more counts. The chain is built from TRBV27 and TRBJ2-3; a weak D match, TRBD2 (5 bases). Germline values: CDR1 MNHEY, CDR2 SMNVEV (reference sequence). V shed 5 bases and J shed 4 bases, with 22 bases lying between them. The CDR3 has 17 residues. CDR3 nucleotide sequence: TGTGCCAGCAGTCCCCCCCGTGAGAGGGATAAGGCAGATACGCAGTATTTT. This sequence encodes CASSPPRERDKADTQYF.

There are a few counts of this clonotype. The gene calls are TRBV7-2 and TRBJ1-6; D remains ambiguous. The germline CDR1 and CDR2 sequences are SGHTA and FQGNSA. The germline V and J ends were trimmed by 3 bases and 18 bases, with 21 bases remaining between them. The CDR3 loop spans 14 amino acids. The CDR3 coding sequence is TGTGCCAGCAGCTTTAGTTCCAGGACTCCTCACCCCCACTTT. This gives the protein CASSFSSRTPHPHF.

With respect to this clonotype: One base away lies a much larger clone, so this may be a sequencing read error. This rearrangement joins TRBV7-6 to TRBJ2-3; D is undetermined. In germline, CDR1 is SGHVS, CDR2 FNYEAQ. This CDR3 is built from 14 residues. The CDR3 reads CVSSLSHPTDTQYF. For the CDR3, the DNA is TGTGTCAGCAGCTTGTCCCATCCCACAGATACGCAGTATTTT.

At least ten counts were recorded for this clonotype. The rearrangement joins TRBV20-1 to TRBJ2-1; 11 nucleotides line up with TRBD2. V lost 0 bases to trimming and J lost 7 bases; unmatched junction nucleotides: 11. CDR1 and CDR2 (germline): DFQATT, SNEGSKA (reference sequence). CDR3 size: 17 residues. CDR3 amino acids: CSARDTRLAGGRNEQFF. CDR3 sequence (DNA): TGCAGTGCTAGAGATACAAGGCTAGCGGGAGGTCGTAATGAGCAGTTCTTC.

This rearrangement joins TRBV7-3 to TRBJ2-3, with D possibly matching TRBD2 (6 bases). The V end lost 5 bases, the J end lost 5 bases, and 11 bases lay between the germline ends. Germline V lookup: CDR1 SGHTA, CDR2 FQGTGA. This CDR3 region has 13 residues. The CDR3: CASSSRGKDTQYF. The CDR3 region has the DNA TGTGCCAGCAGCAGCCGGGGGAAAGATACGCAGTATTTT.

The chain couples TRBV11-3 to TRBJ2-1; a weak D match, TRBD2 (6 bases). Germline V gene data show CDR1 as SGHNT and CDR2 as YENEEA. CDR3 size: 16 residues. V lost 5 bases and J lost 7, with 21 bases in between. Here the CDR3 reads CASSPQVGLEVNEQFF. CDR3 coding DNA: TGTGCCAGCAGCCCCCAGGTGGGACTGGAAGTGAATGAGCAGTTCTTC.

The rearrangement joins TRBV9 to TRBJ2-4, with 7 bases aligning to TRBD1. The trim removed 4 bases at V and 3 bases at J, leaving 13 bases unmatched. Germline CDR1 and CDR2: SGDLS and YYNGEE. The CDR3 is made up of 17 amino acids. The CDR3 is CASSNGPQGLGKNIQYF. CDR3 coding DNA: TGTGCCAGCAGCAATGGCCCACAGGGGCTCGGCAAAAACATTCAGTACTTC.

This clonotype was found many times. The CDR3 nucleotides are TGTGCCAGCAGTCAAATTCACGGGAGGGCCAAGGGGGATACGCAGTATTTT. This gives the protein CASSQIHGRAKGDTQYF. The chain combines TRBV28 with TRBJ2-3, with TRBD2 matching over 8 bases. From germline, CDR1 is MDHEN and CDR2 SYDVKM. This CDR3 region has 17 residues. Losses at the gene ends were 5 bases for V and 6 bases for J; bases not matched to a gene: 16.

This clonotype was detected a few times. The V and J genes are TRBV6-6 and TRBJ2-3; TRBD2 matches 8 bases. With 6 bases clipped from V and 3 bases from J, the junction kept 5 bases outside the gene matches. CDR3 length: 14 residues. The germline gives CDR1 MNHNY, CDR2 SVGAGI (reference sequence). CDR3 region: CASRPAGVTDTQYF. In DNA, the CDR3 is TGTGCCAGCAGGCCAGCGGGAGTTACAGATACGCAGTATTTT.

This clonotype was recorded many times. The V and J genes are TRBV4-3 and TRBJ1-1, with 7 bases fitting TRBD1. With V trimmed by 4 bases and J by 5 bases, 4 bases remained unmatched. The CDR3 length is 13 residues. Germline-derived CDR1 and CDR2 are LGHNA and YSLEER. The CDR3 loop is CASSLTRGTEAFF. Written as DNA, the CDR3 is TGCGCCAGCAGCCTCACCAGGGGGACTGAAGCTTTCTTT.

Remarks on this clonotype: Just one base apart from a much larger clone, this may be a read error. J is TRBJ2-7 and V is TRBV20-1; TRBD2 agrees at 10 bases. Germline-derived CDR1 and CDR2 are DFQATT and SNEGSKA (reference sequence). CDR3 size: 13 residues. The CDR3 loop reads CSAESGRAYGQYF. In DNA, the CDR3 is TGCAGTGCTGAGAGCGGGAGGGCCTACGGGCAGTACTTC.

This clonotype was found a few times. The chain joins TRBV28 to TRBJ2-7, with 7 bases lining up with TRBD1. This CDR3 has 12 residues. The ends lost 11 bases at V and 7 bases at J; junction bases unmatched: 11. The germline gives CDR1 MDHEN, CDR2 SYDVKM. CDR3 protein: CASGTDYREQYF. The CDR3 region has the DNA TGTGCCTCCGGGACAGACTACAGGGAGCAGTACTTC.

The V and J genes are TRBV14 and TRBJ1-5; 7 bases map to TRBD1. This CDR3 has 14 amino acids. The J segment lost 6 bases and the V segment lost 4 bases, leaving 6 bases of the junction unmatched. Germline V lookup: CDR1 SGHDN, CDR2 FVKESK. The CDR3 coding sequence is TGTGCCAGCAGCCTTACAGGGGCTAGTCAGCCCCAGCATTTT. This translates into CASSLTGASQPQHF.

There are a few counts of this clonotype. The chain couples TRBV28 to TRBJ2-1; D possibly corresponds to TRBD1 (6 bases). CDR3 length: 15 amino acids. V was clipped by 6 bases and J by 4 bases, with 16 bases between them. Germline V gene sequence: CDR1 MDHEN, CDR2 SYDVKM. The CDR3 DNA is TGTGCCAGCAGCCCCCACGGGGACACTTACAATGAGCAGTTCTTC. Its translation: CASSPHGDTYNEQFF.

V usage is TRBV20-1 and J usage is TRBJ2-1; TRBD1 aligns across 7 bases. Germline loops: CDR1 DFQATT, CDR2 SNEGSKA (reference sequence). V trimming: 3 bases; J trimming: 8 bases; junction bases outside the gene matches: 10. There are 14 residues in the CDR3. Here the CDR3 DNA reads TGCAGTGCTAGGCTTCCCGGGACAGCGGATGAGCAGTTCTTC. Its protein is CSARLPGTADEQFF.